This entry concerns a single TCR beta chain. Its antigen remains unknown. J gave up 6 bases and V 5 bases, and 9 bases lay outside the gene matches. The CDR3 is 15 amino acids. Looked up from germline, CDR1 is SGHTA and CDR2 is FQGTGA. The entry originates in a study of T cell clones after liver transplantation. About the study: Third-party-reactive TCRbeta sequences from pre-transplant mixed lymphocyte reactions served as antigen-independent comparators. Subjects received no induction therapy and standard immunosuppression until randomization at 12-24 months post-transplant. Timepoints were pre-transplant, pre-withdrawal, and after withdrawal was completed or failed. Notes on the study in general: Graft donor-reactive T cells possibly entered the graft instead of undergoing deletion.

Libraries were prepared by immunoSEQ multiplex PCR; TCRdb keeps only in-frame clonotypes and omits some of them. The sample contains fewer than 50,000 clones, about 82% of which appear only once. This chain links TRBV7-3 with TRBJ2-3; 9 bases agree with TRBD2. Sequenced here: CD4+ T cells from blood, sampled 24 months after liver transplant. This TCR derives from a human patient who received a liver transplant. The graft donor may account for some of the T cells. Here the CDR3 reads CASSQAPSGADTQYF. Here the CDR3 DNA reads TGTGCCAGCAGCCAGGCCCCTAGCGGGGCGGATACGCAGTATTTT.